This is a list of T cell receptor beta chains from one sample in a study of Graves' ophthalmopathy and Graves' hyperthyroidism. TCRdb reanalysed the multiplex PCR reads using MiXCR and keeps one entry per CDR3 protein. The table lists about 210,000 distinct CDR3 sequences, under 30% of them singletons, with 9.1% in the top ten. The sequenced material came from peripheral blood. These receptor sequences come from a man aged 45-65 years with Graves' ophthalmopathy. Both conserved end residues are part of each CDR3. Fields, in order: V gene, D gene, J gene, clone size, CDR3 DNA, CDR3 protein. A D gene is named only where the DNA matches it firmly. Clone size is not always given. Where it is, it says once, few, many or a class for expanded clones.

TRBV11-2	.	TRBJ2-5	many	TGTGCCAGCAGCGCACACTCTGGAGCGGGAGAGACCCAGTACTTC	CASSAHSGAGETQYF
TRBV15	TRBD2	TRBJ2-7	many	TGTGCCACCAGCAGAGATCGGGGGGACTCCTACGAGCAGTACTTC	CATSRDRGDSYEQYF
TRBV27	.	TRBJ1-1	many	TGTGCCAGCGGTAAGAGCGGTGGAATGAACACTGAAGCTTTCTTT	CASGKSGGMNTEAFF
TRBV11-2	TRBD2	TRBJ2-2	once	TGTGCCAGCAGCAGCCGTCAGAAAGCGGGAGACGGGGAGCTGTTTTTT	CASSSRQKAGDGELFF
TRBV12-3/TRBV12-4	.	TRBJ2-7	many	TGTGCCAGCAGTTCCACCGGGCTCTCAGGCGAGCAGTACTTC	CASSSTGLSGEQYF
TRBV5-1	.	TRBJ2-2	many	TGCGCCAGCAGCTTGGAACTCCTCACCGGGGAGCTGTTTTTT	CASSLELLTGELFF
TRBV27	TRBD2	TRBJ2-3	many	TGTGCCAGCAGTTTATTGTCTAGCGGGAGTTTCAGCACAGATACGCAGTATTTT	CASSLLSSGSFSTDTQYF
TRBV6-5	TRBD2	TRBJ2-5	.	TGTGCCAGCAGTTACACGACTAGCGGGGGGGCTGGGGAGACCCAGTACTTC	CASSYTTSGGAGETQYF
TRBV4-3	TRBD1	TRBJ1-2	many	TGCGCCAGCAGCCCAACGCGGGACAGGGGGAACTATGGCTACACCTTC	CASSPTRDRGNYGYTF
TRBV12-3/TRBV12-4	TRBD1	TRBJ1-5	many	TGTGCCAGCAGGACAGGGGTTCAGCCCCAGCATTTT	CASRTGVQPQHF
TRBV14	.	TRBJ1-2	many	TGTGCCAGCAGCCCAAACAGGGACCGATATGGCTACACCTTC	CASSPNRDRYGYTF
TRBV27	.	TRBJ1-1	many	TGTGCCAGCAGACCACAGGGTAACACTGAAGCTTTCTTT	CASRPQGNTEAFF
TRBV11-2	.	TRBJ1-2	many	TGTGCCAGCAGCTTCGAAACAGGGATATATGGCTACACCTTC	CASSFETGIYGYTF
TRBV20-1	TRBD2	TRBJ2-5	many	TGCAGTGCTAGTTGGGGAGGCGGGAGAGCGGAGACCCAGTACTTC	CSASWGGGRAETQYF
TRBV28	TRBD1	TRBJ2-7	many	TGTGCCAGCAGTTTTGGGGACAGGACCTACGAGCAGTACTTC	CASSFGDRTYEQYF
TRBV5-1	.	TRBJ2-5	many	TGCGCCAGCAGCAAAAGCGCCAGGGGAGAAGAGACCCAGTACTTC	CASSKSARGEETQYF
TRBV5-1	.	TRBJ2-7	many	TGCGCCAGCAGCTCCTTGGACAGAGACTACGAGCAGTACTTC	CASSSLDRDYEQYF
TRBV28	.	TRBJ1-5	many	TGTGCCAGCAGCTTGGGGAGGGGCAATCAGCCCCAGCATTTT	CASSLGRGNQPQHF
TRBV12-3/TRBV12-4	.	TRBJ1-2	.	TGTGCCAGCAGTCCGGGGGGGCACTATGGCTACACCTTC	CASSPGGHYGYTF
TRBV28	.	TRBJ2-7	.	TGTGCCAGCAGCCCCGCCGGAGTAACCTACGAGCAGTACTTC	CASSPAGVTYEQYF
TRBV6-5	.	TRBJ2-5	many	TGTGCCAGCAGTTACAATACGGGGCGCGGGGAGACCCAGTACTTC	CASSYNTGRGETQYF
TRBV24-1	.	TRBJ1-5	many	TGTGCCACCAGTGATGGGGGATACAATCAGCCCCAGCATTTT	CATSDGGYNQPQHF
TRBV24-1	TRBD2	TRBJ2-2	many	TGTGCCACCAGTGAGCCCGTCGGGACTAGCGGCCCCGCGACCGGGGAGCTGTTTTTT	CATSEPVGTSGPATGELFF
TRBV18	.	TRBJ1-6	.	TGTGCCAGCTCACCGGCCCAGGGTTCACCCCTCCACTTT	CASSPAQGSPLHF
TRBV27	.	TRBJ2-6	many	TGTGCCAGCAGTGCCGTTAGTCCCGGTGGGGCCAACGTCCTGACTTTC	CASSAVSPGGANVLTF
TRBV27	.	TRBJ2-2	many	TGTGCCAGCAGTTTAGAGGGGCCTACAGGGCGGACCGGGGAGCTGTTTTTT	CASSLEGPTGRTGELFF
TRBV6-2/TRBV6-3	.	TRBJ2-7	many	TGTGCCAGCGAAGACCGACGGTACGAGCAGTACTTC	CASEDRRYEQYF
TRBV6-2/TRBV6-3	.	TRBJ1-1	.	TGTGCCAGCAGTCGGAGGAGGTCAGGAGAGCAACCGAACACTGAAGCTTTCTTT	CASSRRRSGEQPNTEAFF
TRBV25-1	.	TRBJ1-1	many	TGTGCCAGCAGTGAATGGGCAGGAGAAGCTTTCTTT	CASSEWAGEAFF
TRBV18	TRBD2	TRBJ2-7	many	TGTGCCAGCTCACCACTGTCCGGGACTAGCGGGAGGATGACCTACGAGCAGTACTTC	CASSPLSGTSGRMTYEQYF
TRBV5-1	.	TRBJ2-2	.	TGCGCCAGCAGCTTGGGTCCAAGGGGTGACACCGGGGAGCTGTTTTTT	CASSLGPRGDTGELFF
TRBV25-1	TRBD1	TRBJ1-2	many	TGTGCCAGCCAGGGGACAGGGACTACCTATGGCTACACCTTC	CASQGTGTTYGYTF
TRBV12-3/TRBV12-4	TRBD2	TRBJ2-5	.	TGTGCCAGCTTGAGCGGGAGTGGAGAGACCCAGTACTTC	CASLSGSGETQYF
TRBV13	TRBD2	TRBJ2-7	many	TGTGCCAGCAGCACAAGCGGGAGAGGGTACGAGCAGTACTTC	CASSTSGRGYEQYF
TRBV7-3	.	TRBJ2-7	.	TGTGCCAGCAGCTCTCAGGGCTCCACCGAGCAGTACTTC	CASSSQGSTEQYF
TRBV12-3/TRBV12-4	.	TRBJ2-2	many	TGTGCCAGCAATCTCGACAGAGCCGGGGAGCTGTTTTTT	CASNLDRAGELFF
TRBV12-3/TRBV12-4	.	TRBJ2-2	many	TGTGCCAGCAGTTTTGGATTGACGGGTGGGGCCGGGGAGCTGTTTTTT	CASSFGLTGGAGELFF
TRBV6-2/TRBV6-3	.	TRBJ2-2	many	TGTGCCAGCAGTTACTCTTCACAGCGCTCCCAATCCACCGGGGAGCTGTTTTTT	CASSYSSQRSQSTGELFF
TRBV4-1	.	TRBJ2-5	.	TGCGCCAGCAGCTCCCCTTCCCGAGTCCCGCTCGAGACCCAGTACTTC	CASSSPSRVPLETQYF
TRBV12-3/TRBV12-4	.	TRBJ1-1	.	TGTGCCAGCAACCAAAACGAGGACACTGAAGCTTTCTTT	CASNQNEDTEAFF
TRBV7-7	.	TRBJ2-5	many	TGTGCTACCCAGGGTATGGGGGAGACCCAGTACTTC	CATQGMGETQYF
TRBV28	.	TRBJ1-1	.	TGTGCCAGCAGTTTAATAGGGAACACTGAAGCTTTCTTT	CASSLIGNTEAFF
TRBV29-1	.	TRBJ2-5	many	TGCAGCGTTGAAGCCTCATTGCGCGGGACCCAGTACTTC	CSVEASLRGTQYF
TRBV6-5	TRBD1	TRBJ2-5	many	TGTGCCAGCAGTTACGACAGGGAGAGAGAGACCCAGTACTTC	CASSYDRERETQYF